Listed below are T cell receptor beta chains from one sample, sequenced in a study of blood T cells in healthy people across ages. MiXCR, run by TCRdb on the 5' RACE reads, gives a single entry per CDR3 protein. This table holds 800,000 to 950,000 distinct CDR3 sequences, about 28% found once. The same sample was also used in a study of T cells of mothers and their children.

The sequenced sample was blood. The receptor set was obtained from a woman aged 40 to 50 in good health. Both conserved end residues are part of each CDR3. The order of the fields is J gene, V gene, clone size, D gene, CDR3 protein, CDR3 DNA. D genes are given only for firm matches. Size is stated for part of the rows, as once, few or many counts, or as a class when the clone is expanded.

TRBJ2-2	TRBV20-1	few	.	CSLAGQRNTGELFF	TGCAGTTTGGCCGGACAGCGCAACACCGGGGAGCTGTTTTTT
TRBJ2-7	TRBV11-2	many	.	CASSPGLPFPYEQYF	TGTGCCAGCAGCCCCGGCTTACCTTTCCCCTACGAGCAGTACTTC
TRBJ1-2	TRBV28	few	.	CASIPAGQGFGGYTF	TGTGCCAGCATCCCCGCGGGGCAGGGGTTTGGTGGCTACACCTTC
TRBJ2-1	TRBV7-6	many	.	CASSFDRGNYNEQFF	TGTGCCAGCAGCTTTGACAGAGGGAACTACAATGAGCAGTTCTTC
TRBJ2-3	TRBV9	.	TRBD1	CASTTGTETTDTQYF	TGTGCCAGCACCACCGGGACAGAGACCACAGATACGCAGTATTTT
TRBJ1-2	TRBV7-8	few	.	CASSLTPQGGYTF	TGTGCCAGCAGCTTAACCCCGCAGGGTGGCTACACCTTC
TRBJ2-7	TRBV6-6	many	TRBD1	CASSSRGLYEQYF	TGTGCCAGCTCATCCAGGGGGCTGTACGAGCAGTACTTC
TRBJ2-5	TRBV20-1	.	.	CSARVAGQAQYF	TGCAGTGCTAGAGTCGCAGGGCAGGCCCAGTACTTC
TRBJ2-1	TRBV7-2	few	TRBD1	CASKGAGSYNEQFF	TGTGCCAGCAAGGGGGCGGGCTCCTACAATGAGCAGTTCTTC
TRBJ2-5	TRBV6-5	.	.	CASSYLPPSKETQYF	TGTGCCAGCAGTTACCTTCCTCCATCCAAAGAGACCCAGTACTTC
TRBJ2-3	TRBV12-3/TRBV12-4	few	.	CASTLGGGTDTQYF	TGTGCCAGCACTCTTGGAGGGGGAACAGATACGCAGTATTTT
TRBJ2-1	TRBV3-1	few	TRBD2	CASSQGIAGPTYNEQFF	TGTGCCAGCAGCCAGGGGATAGCGGGGCCGACCTACAATGAGCAGTTCTTC
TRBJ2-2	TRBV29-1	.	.	CSVGSRGELFF	TGCAGCGTGGGGTCGCGCGGGGAGCTGTTTTTT
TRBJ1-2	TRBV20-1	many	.	CSAGTGQQIYGYTF	TGCAGTGCTGGCACTGGACAGCAGATCTATGGCTACACCTTC
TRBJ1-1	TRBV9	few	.	CASSVHGGMNTEAFF	TGTGCCAGCAGCGTACACGGAGGGATGAACACTGAAGCTTTCTTT
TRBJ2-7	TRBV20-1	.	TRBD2	CSAGDYREQYF	TGCAGTGCGGGGGACTACCGCGAGCAGTACTTC
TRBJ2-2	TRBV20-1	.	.	CSAREGATGELFF	TGCAGTGCTAGAGAGGGCGCCACCGGGGAGCTGTTTTTT
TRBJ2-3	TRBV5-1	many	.	CASSLADSRTDTQYF	TGCGCCAGCAGCTTGGCAGACAGTCGCACAGATACGCAGTATTTT
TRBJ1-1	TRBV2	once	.	CARLTENTEAFF	TGTGCCAGATTAACGGAGAACACTGAAGCTTTCTTT
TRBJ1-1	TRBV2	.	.	CASSGPAVEAFF	TGTGCCAGCTCGGGACCGGCCGTTGAAGCTTTCTTT
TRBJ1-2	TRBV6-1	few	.	CASSEAVRDYGYTF	TGTGCCAGCAGTGAAGCGGTCCGGGACTATGGCTACACCTTC
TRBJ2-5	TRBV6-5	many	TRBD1	CASRRTGGAKDETQYF	TGTGCCAGCAGACGGACAGGGGGCGCGAAAGACGAGACCCAGTACTTC
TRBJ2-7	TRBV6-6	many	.	CASSYSRQDLYEQYF	TGTGCCAGCAGTTACTCTCGGCAGGACCTATACGAGCAGTACTTC
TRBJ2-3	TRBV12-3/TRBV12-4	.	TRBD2	CASSPAGVDTQYF	TGTGCCAGCAGTCCAGCGGGGGTAGATACGCAGTATTTT
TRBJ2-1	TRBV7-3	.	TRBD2	CASSTSGGHWNEQFF	TGTGCCAGCAGCACTAGCGGGGGTCATTGGAATGAGCAGTTCTTC
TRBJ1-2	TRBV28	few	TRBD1	CASWRDLGDRVSYTF	TGTGCCAGCTGGAGGGATCTAGGGGACAGGGTCTCCTACACCTTC
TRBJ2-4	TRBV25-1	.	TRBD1	CASRLQGQNEQYF	TGTGCCAGCAGGTTACAGGGGCAGAATGAGCAGTACTTC
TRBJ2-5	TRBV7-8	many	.	CASSLVGGKETQYF	TGTGCCAGCAGCTTAGTTGGGGGCAAGGAGACCCAGTACTTC
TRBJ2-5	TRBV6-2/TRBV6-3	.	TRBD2	CASSYSIAGPQETQYF	TGTGCCAGCAGTTACTCTATAGCGGGGCCTCAAGAGACCCAGTACTTC
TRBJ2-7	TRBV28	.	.	CASSLGSGLRYEQYF	TGTGCCAGCAGTTTAGGTTCAGGGTTAAGGTACGAGCAGTACTTC
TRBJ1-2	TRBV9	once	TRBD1	CASSVWTGANYGYTF	TGTGCCAGCAGCGTTTGGACAGGGGCCAACTATGGCTACACCTTC
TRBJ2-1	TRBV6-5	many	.	CASSKPTGYNEQFF	TGTGCCAGCAGTAAACCAACTGGGTACAATGAGCAGTTCTTC
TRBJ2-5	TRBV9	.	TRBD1	CASSDPGQGIQETQYF	TGTGCCAGCAGCGATCCGGGACAGGGAATTCAAGAGACCCAGTACTTC
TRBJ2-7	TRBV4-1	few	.	CASSQDQGQTFTYEQYF	TGCGCCAGCAGCCAAGATCAGGGGCAGACCTTCACCTACGAGCAGTACTTC
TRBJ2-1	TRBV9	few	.	CASSLNWGFDEQFF	TGTGCCAGCAGCTTAAATTGGGGGTTTGATGAGCAGTTCTTC
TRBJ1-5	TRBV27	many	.	CASSLDGGGRNQPQHF	TGTGCCAGCAGTTTAGATGGGGGCGGCCGCAATCAGCCCCAGCATTTT
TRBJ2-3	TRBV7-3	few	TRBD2	CASSPTTSHTQYF	TGTGCCAGCAGCCCAACGACTAGCCATACGCAGTATTTT
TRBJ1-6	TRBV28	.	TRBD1	CAIQKVGQGDSPLHF	TGTGCCATCCAGAAAGTCGGACAGGGAGATTCACCCCTCCACTTT
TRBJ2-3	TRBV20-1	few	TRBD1	CSAGTELTDTQYF	TGCAGTGCTGGGACAGAACTCACAGATACGCAGTATTTT
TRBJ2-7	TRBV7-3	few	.	CASSLTAGAYYEQYF	TGTGCCAGCAGCTTAACGGCAGGGGCCTACTACGAGCAGTACTTC
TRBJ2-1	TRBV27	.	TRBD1	CASSPGQGTPGQFF	TGTGCCAGCAGTCCGGGACAGGGGACCCCAGGGCAGTTCTTC
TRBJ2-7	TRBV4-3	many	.	CASSQLRPGHPNYEQYF	TGCGCCAGCAGCCAACTGCGACCGGGACACCCTAACTACGAGCAGTACTTC
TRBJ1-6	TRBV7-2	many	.	CASSFRGNSPLHF	TGTGCCAGCAGCTTTAGGGGTAATTCACCCCTCCACTTT
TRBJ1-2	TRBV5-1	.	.	CASSSDTGYYGYTF	TGCGCCAGCAGCTCCGATACAGGGTACTATGGCTACACCTTC
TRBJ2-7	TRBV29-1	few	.	CSARTVRSYEQYF	TGCAGCGCTCGGACAGTGCGCTCCTACGAGCAGTACTTC
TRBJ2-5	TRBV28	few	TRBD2	CAGRISGGARGTQYF	TGTGCCGGCAGAATAAGCGGGGGTGCGCGGGGGACCCAGTACTTC
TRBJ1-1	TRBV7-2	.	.	CASSSRTANTEAFF	TGTGCCAGCAGCTCTCGGACGGCTAACACTGAAGCTTTCTTT
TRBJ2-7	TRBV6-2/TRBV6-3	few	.	CASRLPGTLPYEQYF	TGTGCCAGCAGACTACCCGGGACACTACCCTACGAGCAGTACTTC
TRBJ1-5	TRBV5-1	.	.	CASSPQGQTYEHF	TGCGCCAGCAGCCCGCAGGGCCAAACCTACGAGCATTTT
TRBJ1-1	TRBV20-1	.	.	CSARDWGITEAFF	TGCAGTGCTAGAGATTGGGGGATCACTGAAGCTTTCTTT
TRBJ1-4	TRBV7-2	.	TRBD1	CVSSPNHRGVGEKLFF	TGTGTCAGCAGCCCTAACCACAGGGGAGTAGGGGAAAAACTGTTTTTT
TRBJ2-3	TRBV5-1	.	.	CASSAGGSRGTQYF	TGCGCCAGCAGCGCCGGAGGTTCCCGAGGTACGCAGTATTTT
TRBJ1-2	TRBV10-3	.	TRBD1	CAISSDRAGYGYTF	TGTGCCATCAGTTCTGACAGGGCCGGCTATGGCTACACCTTC